A selection of T cell receptor beta chains follows, all from one sample in a study of regulatory T cells in long-lasting Graves disease. MiXCR, run by TCRdb on the multiplex PCR reads, gives a single entry per CDR3 protein. Of over 500,000 distinct CDR3 sequences in the sample, 16% were seen once. This same sample was also taken into another study, of T cells in Graves' hyperthyroidism and ophthalmopathy.

The material was peripheral blood mononuclear cells (PBMCs), obtained at new diagnosis, from a patient treated with antithyroid drugs. These receptors all come from a man aged 18 to 29 with Graves disease. Both conserved end residues are part of each CDR3. Each record gives: CDR3 length, D gene, J gene, V gene, clone size, CDR3 DNA, CDR3 protein. The D gene is left open where the match is weak. Clone size, where shown, is once, few, many, or a class for clones that have expanded.

>16|TRBD2|TRBJ2-1|TRBV5-8|few
TGTGCCAGCAGCGGTCGGGCGGGAGGGCCCTACAATGAGCAGTTCTTC
CASSGRAGGPYNEQFF
>14|NA|TRBJ2-3|TRBV20-1|many
TGCAGTGCTAGAGTACCGGGAGTTACAGATACGCAGTATTTT
CSARVPGVTDTQYF
>18|NA|TRBJ2-3|TRBV5-1|NA
TGCGCCAGCAGCTTGAGGGCGGTCCGGGCTATATTAACAGATACGCAGTATTTT
CASSLRAVRAILTDTQYF
>14|NA|TRBJ2-2|TRBV3-1|many
TGTGCCAGCAGCCAGCAGGGTTCGGTCGGGGAGCTGTTTTTT
CASSQQGSVGELFF
>13|NA|TRBJ2-3|TRBV2|many
TGTGCCAGCAGTGAATTACCGAAAGATACGCAGTATTTT
CASSELPKDTQYF
>18|TRBD1|TRBJ2-7|TRBV24-1|NA
TGTGCCACCAGTGATTTGGACAGGGGTGGAAGGATCCCCTACGAGCAGTACTTC
CATSDLDRGGRIPYEQYF
>16|NA|TRBJ2-7|TRBV20-1|few
TGCAGTGCTCGCCCGCCCGGACTGAAGAGCTCCTACGAGCAGTACTTC
CSARPPGLKSSYEQYF
>15|TRBD1|TRBJ1-2|TRBV15|few
TGTGCCACCAGCGACCGGGCGACAGGGGTCCATGGCTACACCTTC
CATSDRATGVHGYTF
>14|TRBD1|TRBJ2-5|TRBV12-3/TRBV12-4|many
TGTGCCAGCCGACAGGGGGCGTTGGTAGAGACCCAGTACTTC
CASRQGALVETQYF
>15|TRBD2|TRBJ2-3|TRBV20-1|many
TGCAGTGCTAGAGATTCTAGCGGGATCACAGATACGCAGTATTTT
CSARDSSGITDTQYF
>17|NA|TRBJ2-4|TRBV11-1|many
TGTGCCAGCAGCCCCCCACCGGACGAGAACGCCAAAAACATTCAGTACTTC
CASSPPPDENAKNIQYF
>14|NA|TRBJ2-3|TRBV19|NA
TGTGCCAGTAGTATCTTGCCCAGCGGAGATACGCAGTATTTT
CASSILPSGDTQYF
>15|TRBD2|TRBJ2-7|TRBV5-1|NA
TGCGCCAGCAGCCTACCCGGGACTAGTCCGCGCGAGCAGTACTTC
CASSLPGTSPREQYF
>13|NA|TRBJ2-7|TRBV20-1|NA
TGCAGTGCTAGTGGGTGGGAGTCTTACGAGCAGTACTTC
CSASGWESYEQYF
>16|NA|TRBJ2-7|TRBV6-1|many
TGTGCCAGCAGTGAAAGTCTCTTGGACGCGATCTACGAGCAGTACTTC
CASSESLLDAIYEQYF
>14|NA|TRBJ1-5|TRBV28|many
TGTGCCAGCAGTTTAGGTAAAAGCAATCAGCCCCAGCATTTT
CASSLGKSNQPQHF
>19|NA|TRBJ2-2|TRBV7-9|NA
TGTGCCAGCAGCTTCCCCCGGCCCGTGTGGGGGGCGGACACCGGGGAGCTGTTTTTT
CASSFPRPVWGADTGELFF
>14|TRBD2|TRBJ2-1|TRBV6-2/TRBV6-3|few
TGTGCCAGCAAGGCTAGCGGACGATACAATGAGCAGTTCTTC
CASKASGRYNEQFF
>13|NA|TRBJ1-2|TRBV24-1|few
TGTGCCACCCGGGGTAACGACAACTATGGCTACACCTTC
CATRGNDNYGYTF
>12|NA|TRBJ2-7|TRBV12-3/TRBV12-4|NA
TGTGCCAGCAGCCCCCAACTCTACGAGCAGTACTTC
CASSPQLYEQYF
>14|NA|TRBJ2-5|TRBV18|many
TGTGCCAGCTCACCCCCTAACAGGCAAGAGACCCAGTACTTC
CASSPPNRQETQYF
>14|NA|TRBJ1-1|TRBV7-3|many
TGTGCCAGCAGCTTAACAGGAGAGAACACTGAAGCTTTCTTT
CASSLTGENTEAFF
>14|NA|TRBJ2-1|TRBV7-9|NA
TGTGCCAGCAGCTCAGGGACTCCTAACAATGAGCAGTTCTTC
CASSSGTPNNEQFF